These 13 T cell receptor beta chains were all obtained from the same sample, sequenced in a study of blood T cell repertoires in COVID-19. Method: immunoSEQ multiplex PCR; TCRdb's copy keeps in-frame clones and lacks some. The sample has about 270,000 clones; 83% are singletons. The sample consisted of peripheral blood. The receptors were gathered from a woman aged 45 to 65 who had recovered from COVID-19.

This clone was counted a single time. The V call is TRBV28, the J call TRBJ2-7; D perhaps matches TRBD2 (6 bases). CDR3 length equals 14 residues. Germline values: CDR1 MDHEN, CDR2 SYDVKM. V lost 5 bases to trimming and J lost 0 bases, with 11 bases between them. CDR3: CASSGSGHSYEQYF. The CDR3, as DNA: TGTGCCAGCAGTGGTAGCGGCCACTCCTACGAGCAGTACTTC.

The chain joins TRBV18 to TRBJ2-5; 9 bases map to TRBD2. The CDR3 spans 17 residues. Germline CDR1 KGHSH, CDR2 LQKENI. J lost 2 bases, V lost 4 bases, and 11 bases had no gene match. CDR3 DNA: TGTGCCAGCTCACTGTTCGGGTTAGCGGGAGCGCAAGAGACCCAGTACTTC. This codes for CASSLFGLAGAQETQYF.

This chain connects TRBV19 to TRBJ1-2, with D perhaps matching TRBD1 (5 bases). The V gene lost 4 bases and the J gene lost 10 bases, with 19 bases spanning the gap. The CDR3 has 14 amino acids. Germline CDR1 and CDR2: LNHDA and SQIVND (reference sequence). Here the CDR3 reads CASSTSPGRQPYTF. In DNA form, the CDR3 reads TGTGCCAGTAGTACCTCCCCAGGACGACAGCCCTACACCTTC. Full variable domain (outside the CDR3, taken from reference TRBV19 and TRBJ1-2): DGGITQSPKYLFRKEGQNVTLSCEQNLNHDAMYWYRQDPGQGLRLIYYSQIVNDFQKGDIAEGYSVSREKKESFPLTVTSAQKNPTAFYLCASSTSPGRQPYTFGSGTRLTVV.

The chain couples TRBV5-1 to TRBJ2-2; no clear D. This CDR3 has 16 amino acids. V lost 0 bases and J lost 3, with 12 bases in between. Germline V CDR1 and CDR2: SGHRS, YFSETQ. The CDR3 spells CASSLEVSPDTGELFF. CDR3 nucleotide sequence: TGCGCCAGCAGCTTGGAAGTTTCCCCGGACACCGGGGAGCTGTTTTTT.

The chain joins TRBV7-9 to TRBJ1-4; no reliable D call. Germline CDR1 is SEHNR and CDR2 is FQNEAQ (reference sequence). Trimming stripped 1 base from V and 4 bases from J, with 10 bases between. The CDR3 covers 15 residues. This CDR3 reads CASSLGGVVNEKLFF. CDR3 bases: TGTGCCAGCAGCTTAGGCGGGGTGGTTAATGAAAAACTGTTTTTT.

The CDR3 DNA is TGCGCCAGCAGCTTTCCCTTCAATCAGCCCCAGCATTTT. This codes for CASSFPFNQPQHF. This sequence joins TRBV5-1 and TRBJ1-5; D is unclear. Trimming shortened V by 2 bases and J by 3 bases, and 6 bases separated the two germline ends. This CDR3 has 13 amino acids. Germline lookup yields CDR1 SGHRS and CDR2 YFSETQ.

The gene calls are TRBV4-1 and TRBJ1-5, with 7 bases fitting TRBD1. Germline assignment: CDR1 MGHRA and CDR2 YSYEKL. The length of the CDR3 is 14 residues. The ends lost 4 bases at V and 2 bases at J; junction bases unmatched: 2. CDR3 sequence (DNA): TGCGCCAGCAGCCCTACAGGGGGCAATCAGCCCCAGCATTTT. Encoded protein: CASSPTGGNQPQHF.

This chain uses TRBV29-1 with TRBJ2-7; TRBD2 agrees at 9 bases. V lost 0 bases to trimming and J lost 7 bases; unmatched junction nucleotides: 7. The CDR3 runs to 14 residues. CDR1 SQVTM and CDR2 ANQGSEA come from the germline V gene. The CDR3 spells CSVEDSGSLREQYF. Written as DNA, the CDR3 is TGCAGCGTTGAAGATAGCGGGAGCCTTAGGGAGCAGTACTTC.

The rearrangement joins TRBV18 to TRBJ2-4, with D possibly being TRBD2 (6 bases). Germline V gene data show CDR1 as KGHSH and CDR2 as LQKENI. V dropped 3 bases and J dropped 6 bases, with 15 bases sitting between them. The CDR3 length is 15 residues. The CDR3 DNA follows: TGTGCCAGCTCACCGGAGGGAAGCGGATTAAACATTCAGTACTTC. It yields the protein CASSPEGSGLNIQYF.

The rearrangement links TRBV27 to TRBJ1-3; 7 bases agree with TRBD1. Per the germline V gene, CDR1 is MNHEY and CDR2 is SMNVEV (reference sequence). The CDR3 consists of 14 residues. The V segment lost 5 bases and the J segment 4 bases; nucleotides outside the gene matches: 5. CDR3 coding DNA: TGTGCCAGCAGTCCACAGGGGAAGGGAAACACCATATATTTT. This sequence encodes CASSPQGKGNTIYF.

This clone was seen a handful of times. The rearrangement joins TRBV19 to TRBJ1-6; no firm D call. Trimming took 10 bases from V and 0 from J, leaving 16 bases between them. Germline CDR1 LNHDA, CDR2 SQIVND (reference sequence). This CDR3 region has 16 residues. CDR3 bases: TGTGCCACCTCGACTGGGTCGAGCTCCTATAATTCACCCCTCCACTTT. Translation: CATSTGSSSYNSPLHF.

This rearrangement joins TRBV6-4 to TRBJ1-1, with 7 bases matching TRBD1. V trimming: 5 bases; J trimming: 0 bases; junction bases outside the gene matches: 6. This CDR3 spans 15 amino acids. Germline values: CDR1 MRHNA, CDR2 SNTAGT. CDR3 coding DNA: TGTGCCAGCAGTCTAACAGGGGCGGTGAACACTGAAGCTTTCTTT. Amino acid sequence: CASSLTGAVNTEAFF.

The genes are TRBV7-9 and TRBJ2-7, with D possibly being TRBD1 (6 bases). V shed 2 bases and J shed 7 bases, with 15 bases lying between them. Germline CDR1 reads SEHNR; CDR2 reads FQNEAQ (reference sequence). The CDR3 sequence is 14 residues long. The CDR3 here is CASSLQGIVGEQYF. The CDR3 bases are TGTGCCAGCAGCTTACAGGGGATTGTGGGGGAGCAGTACTTC.